The 11 T cell receptor beta chains below all came from one sample that was sequenced in a study of tumor and adjacent non-tumor tissue in lung cancer. TCRbeta libraries were built with three rounds of nested PCR, modified from ARM-PCR. Via MiXCR, TCRdb re-called the multiplex PCR reads, giving one row per CDR3 protein. In the table there are fewer than 75,000 distinct CDR3 sequences, 75% to 85% of which are singletons. No cell sorting was done before RNA was extracted from the tissue. Distant lung tissue was collected more than 3 cm away from the tumor edge. The sequenced sample consisted of distant non-tumor lung tissue. These receptor sequences come from a man aged 55-75 years with non-small cell lung cancer.

With regard to this clonotype: One end of the junction does not line up with germline, which may come from a read error. The V call is TRBV6-1, the J call TRBJ1-6; 10 bases match TRBD1. The V gene's germline CDR1 is MNHNS and CDR2 SASEGT. This CDR3 spans 17 amino acids. CDR3 region: CASSEGQGAHIHSPFHF. The DNA of the CDR3 is TGTGCCAGCAGTGAAGGACAGGGGGCGCACATTCATTCACCCTTCCACTTT.

On this clonotype itself: One junction end does not reproduce the germline sequence, and a read error may be involved. The rearrangement joins TRBV12-3 or TRBV12-4 to TRBJ1-6; no firm D call. The CDR3 is made up of 14 amino acids. CDR3 region: CARSCRGLDSPLHF. CDR3 DNA: TGTGCCAGGAGTTGCCGGGGATTGGATTCACCCCTCCACTTT.

V is TRBV6-6 and J is TRBJ1-1; D unclear. Trimming took 11 bases from V and 7 from J, leaving 20 bases between them. CDR1 MNHNY and CDR2 SVGAGI come from the germline V gene (reference sequence). The CDR3 covers 13 residues. CDR3 bases: TGTGCCGCAACAGAGAGGGCGCGGATTGAAGCTTTCTTT. This codes for CAATERARIEAFF.

This rearrangement joins TRBV4-1 to TRBJ2-3, with TRBD2 matching 14 bases. The CDR3 has 18 residues. Trimming removed 11 bases from V and 5 bases from J; junction bases left unmatched: 18. Germline V gene sequence: CDR1 MGHRA, CDR2 YSYEKL. CDR3 loop: CACNQDTGLAGVEDTQYF. The CDR3 DNA reads as TGCGCCTGCAACCAAGATACGGGACTAGCGGGAGTTGAAGATACGCAGTATTTT.

Points on this clonotype: One junction end does not reproduce the germline sequence, and a read error may be involved. The chain combines TRBV14 with TRBJ2-5; tentatively, D is TRBD1 (6 bases). Germline CDR1 is SGHDN and CDR2 is FVKESK. The CDR3 has 12 residues. This CDR3 is CASSPNRETQCF. The CDR3 DNA reads TGTGCCAGCAGCCCAAACAGGGAGACCCAATGCTTC.

A note on this clonotype: A read error may account for a junction end that differs from germline. This chain links TRBV20-1 with TRBJ2-2, with a possible D match to TRBD2 (5 bases). The CDR3 is 14 residues long. Per germline, CDR1 DFQATT and CDR2 SNEGSKA (reference sequence). The CDR3 nucleotides read TGCAGTGCTAGAGTGTGTGGGAACACCGGGGAGCTGGTTTTT. Its translation is CSARVCGNTGELVF.

Only one count was recorded for this clonotype. The V and J genes are TRBV5-1 and TRBJ2-6; 9 bases are shared with TRBD1. There are 19 residues in the CDR3. The V segment lost 6 bases and the J segment 12 bases; nucleotides outside the gene matches: 25. Germline assignment: CDR1 SGHRS and CDR2 YFSETQ. Here the CDR3 reads CASNSTRQGVAWGTSVLTF. The CDR3 region has the DNA TGCGCCAGCAACTCTACTAGACAGGGGGTTGCGTGGGGGACCAGCGTCCTGACTTTC.

As to this clonotype: The junction departs from germline at one end; a sequencing error may be responsible. The chain employs TRBV10-3 and TRBJ2-1; tentative D call: TRBD2 (7 bases). Germline CDR1 ENHRY, CDR2 SYGVKD. There are 16 residues in the CDR3. The CDR3 region has the DNA TGTGCCATCAGTGAGTCGATGGCGGGGGCATACAATGAGCGGTTATTC. Its translation is CAISESMAGAYNERLF.

This clonotype was found once. The chain carries TRBV20-1 and TRBJ2-1; 8 nucleotides align to TRBD2. CDR3 length: 16 amino acids. Germline CDR1 is DFQATT and CDR2 is SNEGSKA (reference sequence). CDR3 residues: CNDTSSLAETYNEQFF. DNA of the CDR3: TGCAATGATACCTCCTCACTAGCGGAGACCTACAATGAGCAGTTCTTC.

The CDR3: CASSALDMQYF. Written as DNA, the CDR3 is TGTGCCAGCAGTGCCCTGGACATGCAGTACTTC. The gene calls are TRBV6-5 and TRBJ2-5; D is possibly TRBD1 (5 bases). V lost 5 bases and J 11 bases, leaving 12 bases between the germline ends. The CDR3 is made up of 11 amino acids. The germline V gene encodes CDR1 MNHEY and CDR2 SVGAGI.

Remarks on this clonotype: The missing conserved phenylalanine or tryptophan at the end of this CDR3 makes a read error likely. The V gene is TRBV6-4, the J gene TRBJ1-1; D may be TRBD1 (6 bases). The V gene's germline CDR1 is MRHNA and CDR2 SNTAGT. The CDR3 has 15 residues. V lost 7 bases to trimming and J lost 0 bases, with 15 bases between them. CDR3 bases: TGTGCCAGCAATAACGAGGACAGCATGAACACTGAAGCTTTCTCT. Encoded protein: CASNNEDSMNTEAFS.